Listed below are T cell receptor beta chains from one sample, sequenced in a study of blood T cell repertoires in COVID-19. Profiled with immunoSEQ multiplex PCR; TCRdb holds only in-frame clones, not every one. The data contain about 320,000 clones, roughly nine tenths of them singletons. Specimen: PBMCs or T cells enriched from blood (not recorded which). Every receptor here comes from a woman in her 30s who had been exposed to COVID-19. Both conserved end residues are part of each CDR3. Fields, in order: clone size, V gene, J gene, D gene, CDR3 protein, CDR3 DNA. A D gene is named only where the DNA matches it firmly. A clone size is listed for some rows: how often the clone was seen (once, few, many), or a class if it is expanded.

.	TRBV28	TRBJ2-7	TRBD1	CASSTPGTGSYEQYF	TGTGCCAGCAGTACCCCCGGGACAGGGTCCTACGAGCAGTACTTC
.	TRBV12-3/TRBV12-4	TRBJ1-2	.	CASTSGRGGYTF	.
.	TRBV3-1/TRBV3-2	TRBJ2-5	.	CASSQDRRQTQYF	TGTGCCAGCAGCCAAGATAGGCGGCAGACCCAGTACTTC
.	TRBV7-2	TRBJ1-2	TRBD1	CASSSKDRKKRYGYTF	TGTGCCAGCAGCTCCAAGGACAGGAAGAAACGCTATGGCTACACCTTC
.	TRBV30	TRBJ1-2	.	CARRGGYGYTF	TGTGCCCGGCGGGGGGGGTATGGCTACACCTTC
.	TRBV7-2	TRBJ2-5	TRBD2	CASSSGLARQTQYF	TGTGCCAGCAGCTCCGGACTAGCGAGGCAGACCCAGTACTTC
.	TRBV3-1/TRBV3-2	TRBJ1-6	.	CASSQDGHYNSPLHF	TGTGCCAGCAGCCAAGATGGGCACTATAATTCACCCCTCCACTTT
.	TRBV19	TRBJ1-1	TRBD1	CASSDRGAEAFF	TGTGCCAGTAGTGACAGGGGGGCTGAAGCTTTCTTT
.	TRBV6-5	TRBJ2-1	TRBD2	CASSSIGTSYNEQFF	TGTGCCAGCAGCTCGATCGGGACTAGCTACAATGAGCAGTTCTTC
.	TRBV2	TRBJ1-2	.	CATRVAGRNYGYTF	TGTGCTACCAGGGTGGCAGGGCGTAACTATGGCTACACCTTC
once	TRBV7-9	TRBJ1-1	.	CASSPRRTVNTEAFF	TGTGCCAGCAGCCCCAGACGGACAGTGAACACTGAAGCTTTCTTT
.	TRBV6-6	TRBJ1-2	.	CASTTGGYGYTF	TGTGCCAGCACCACGGGCGGGTATGGCTACACCTTC
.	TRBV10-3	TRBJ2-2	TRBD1	CAISRTGNTGELFF	TGTGCCATCAGTCGGACAGGGAACACCGGGGAGCTGTTTTTT
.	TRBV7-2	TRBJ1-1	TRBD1	CASSPGQGLANTEAFF	TGTGCCAGCAGCCCGGGACAGGGGCTCGCGAACACTGAAGCTTTCTTT
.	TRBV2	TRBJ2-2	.	CASSEDRVYTGELFF	TGTGCCAGCAGTGAAGACCGCGTCTACACCGGGGAGCTGTTTTTT
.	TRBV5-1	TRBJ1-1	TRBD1	CASSFQAGGQEAFF	TGCGCCAGCAGCTTCCAAGCGGGGGGACAGGAAGCTTTCTTT
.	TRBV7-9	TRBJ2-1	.	CASSFRTSLHEQFF	TGTGCCAGCAGCTTCCGGACTTCCCTCCATGAGCAGTTCTTC
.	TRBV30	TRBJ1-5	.	CAWSGGPSQPQHF	TGTGCCTGGAGTGGGGGGCCAAGTCAGCCCCAGCATTTT
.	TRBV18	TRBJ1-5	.	CASSLGQLYSNQPQHF	TGTGCCAGCTCACTAGGACAGCTGTATAGCAATCAGCCCCAGCATTTT
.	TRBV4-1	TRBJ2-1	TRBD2	CASSQGLADYNEQFF	TGCGCCAGCAGCCAGGGACTAGCGGACTACAATGAGCAGTTCTTC
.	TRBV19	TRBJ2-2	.	CASSIPRQENTGELFF	TGTGCCAGTAGTATACCGAGACAGGAGAACACCGGGGAGCTGTTTTTT
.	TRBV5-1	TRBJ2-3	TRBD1	CASSLTGGQDTQYF	TGCGCCAGCAGCCTCACAGGGGGGCAAGATACGCAGTATTTT
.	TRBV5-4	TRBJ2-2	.	CASSPSGTGELFF	TGTGCCAGCAGCCCGTCGGGCACCGGGGAGCTGTTTTTT
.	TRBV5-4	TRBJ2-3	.	CASSLPGSSEQYF	TGTGCCAGCAGCCTACCCGGGAGCTCCGAGCAGTATTTT
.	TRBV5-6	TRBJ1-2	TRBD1	CASRPVDRGHLYGYTF	TGTGCCAGCAGGCCCGTAGACAGGGGACATCTCTATGGCTACACCTTC
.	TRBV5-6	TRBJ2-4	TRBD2	CASSLGLAGGPQNIHYF	TGTGCCAGCAGCCTAGGACTAGCGGGGGGGCCCCAAAACATTCATTACTTC
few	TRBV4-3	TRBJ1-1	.	CASSPRGAGTEAFF	TGCGCCAGCAGCCCCCGCGGGGCAGGCACTGAAGCTTTCTTT
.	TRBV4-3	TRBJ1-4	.	CASSQDRAGANEKLFF	TGCGCCAGCAGCCAAGATCGGGCGGGCGCTAATGAAAAACTGTTTTTT
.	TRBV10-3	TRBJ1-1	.	CATAGETEAFF	TGTGCCACCGCAGGGGAGACTGAAGCTTTCTTT
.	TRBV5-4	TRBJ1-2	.	CASSIDTTGTAGYTF	TGTGCCAGCAGCATCGATACCACAGGGACGGCTGGCTACACCTTC
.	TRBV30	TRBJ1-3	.	CAWSFGRSSGNTIYF	TGTGCCTGGAGTTTTGGCCGGAGCTCTGGAAACACCATATATTTT
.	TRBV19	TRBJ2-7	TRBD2	CASSLGTRWHEQYF	TGTGCCAGTAGTCTCGGGACTAGGTGGCACGAGCAGTACTTC
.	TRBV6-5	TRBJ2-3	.	CASRSTPRTDTQYF	TGTGCCAGCCGTTCAACACCACGAACAGATACGCAGTATTTT
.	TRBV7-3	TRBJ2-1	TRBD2	CASSSVPGLVPNEQFF	TGTGCCAGCAGCTCAGTCCCGGGACTAGTCCCCAATGAGCAGTTCTTC
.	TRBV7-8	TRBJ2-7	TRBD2	CASSFLAGREQYF	TGTGCCAGCAGCTTCCTAGCGGGGAGGGAGCAGTACTTC
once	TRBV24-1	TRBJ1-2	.	CATSDSDHRARGYTF	TGTGCCACCAGTGATTCCGATCACAGGGCGCGAGGCTACACCTTC
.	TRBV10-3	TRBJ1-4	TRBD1	CAISEGTANEKLFF	TGTGCCATCAGTGAGGGGACAGCTAATGAAAAACTGTTTTTT
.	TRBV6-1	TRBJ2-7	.	CASSDPILLVAEQYF	TGTGCCAGCAGTGACCCAATCCTCTTAGTAGCCGAGCAGTACTTC
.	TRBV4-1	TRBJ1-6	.	CASSPQATLTNSWFSPLHF	TGCGCCAGCAGCCCGCAAGCGACCCTGACGAACTCGTGGTTTTCACCCCTCCACTTT
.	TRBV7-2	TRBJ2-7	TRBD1	CASSFHRGDSSYEQYF	TGTGCCAGCAGCTTCCACAGGGGTGACTCTTCCTACGAGCAGTACTTC
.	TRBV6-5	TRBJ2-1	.	CAILVQGIDEQFF	TGTGCCATCCTCGTCCAGGGGATCGATGAGCAGTTCTTC
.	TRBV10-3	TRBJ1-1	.	CAISSLSRDTEAFF	TGTGCCATCAGTTCCTTGTCCCGAGACACTGAAGCTTTCTTT
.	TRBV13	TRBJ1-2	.	CASSSGLIGYTF	TGTGCCAGCAGCTCCGGACTTATCGGCTACACCTTC
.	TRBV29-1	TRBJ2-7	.	CSVAGRVSSYEQYF	TGCAGCGTTGCCGGCAGGGTGAGCTCCTACGAGCAGTACTTC
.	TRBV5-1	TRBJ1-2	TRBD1	CASSLGQGANGYTF	TGCGCCAGCAGCTTGGGACAGGGGGCCAATGGCTACACCTTC
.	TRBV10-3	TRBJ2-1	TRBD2	CASGGLADNEQFF	TGTGCCTCTGGCGGACTAGCGGACAATGAGCAGTTCTTC
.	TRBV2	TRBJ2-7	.	CASGPGTSYEQYF	TGTGCCAGCGGTCCCGGGACATCTTACGAGCAGTACTTC
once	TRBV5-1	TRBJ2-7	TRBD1	CASSFNRGNEQYF	TGCGCCAGCAGCTTTAACAGGGGGAACGAGCAGTACTTC
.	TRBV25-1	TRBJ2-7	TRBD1	CASRPEKGQGPSYEQYF	TGTGCCAGCAGACCTGAGAAGGGACAGGGGCCCTCCTACGAGCAGTACTTC
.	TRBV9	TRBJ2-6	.	CASKEGSGANVLTF	TGTGCCAGCAAAGAGGGTTCTGGGGCCAACGTCCTGACTTTC
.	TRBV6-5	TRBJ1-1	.	CASSYSGPLMGTEAFF	TGTGCCAGCAGTTACTCGGGGCCACTTATGGGCACTGAAGCTTTCTTT
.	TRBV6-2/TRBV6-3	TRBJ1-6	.	CASSLERTTLHF	TGTGCCAGCAGTTTAGAAAGAACTACCCTCCACTTT
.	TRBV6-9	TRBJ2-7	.	CASSYRWEVNEQYF	TGTGCCAGCAGTTACAGGTGGGAGGTTAACGAGCAGTACTTC
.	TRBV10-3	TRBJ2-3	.	CAISPVAARQYF	TGTGCCATCAGCCCCGTGGCGGCCCGGCAGTATTTT
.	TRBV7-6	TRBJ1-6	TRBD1	CASSLAGTGGSPLHF	TGTGCCAGCAGCTTAGCCGGGACAGGAGGCTCACCCCTCCACTTT